This is a list of T cell receptor beta chains from one sample in a study of CD8 T cells in ankylosing spondylitis. Via MiXCR, TCRdb re-called the 5' RACE reads, giving one row per CDR3 protein. The sample includes thousands of distinct CDR3 sequences, over 7.5% of them seen just once. The sample consisted of blood, either unsorted or a sorted T cell fraction (not recorded which). These receptors were taken from a male donor with ankylosing spondylitis or in good health (not recorded which). CDR3s include the opening cysteine and the closing phenylalanine or tryptophan. Each record gives: clone size, V gene, D gene, J gene, CDR3 protein, CDR3 DNA. D genes are given only for firm matches. Where a row states a size, it is once, few, many or the class of an expanded clone; other rows omit it.

.	TRBV9	.	TRBJ2-3	CASSSSPIGDSSTDTQYF	TGTGCCAGCAGCTCCTCCCCCATAGGGGACTCTAGCACAGATACGCAGTATTTT
many	TRBV9	TRBD1	TRBJ1-4	CASSTGDKNEKLFF	TGTGCCAGCAGCACAGGGGACAAGAATGAAAAACTGTTTTTT
.	TRBV9	.	TRBJ2-3	CASSVEADTQYF	TGTGCCAGCAGCGTAGAAGCCGATACGCAGTATTTT
many	TRBV9	TRBD2	TRBJ2-5	CASSPGGGTSGQETQYF	TGTGCCAGCAGCCCAGGGGGGGGGACTAGCGGCCAAGAGACCCAGTACTTC
medium-sized	TRBV9	.	TRBJ2-1	CASSESRSSYNEQFF	TGTGCCAGCAGCGAGTCCAGGAGCTCCTACAATGAGCAGTTCTTC
.	TRBV2	.	TRBJ2-1	CVSCFVASCLFDEQFF	TGTGTCAGCTGCTTTGTGGCCTCTTGTCTCTTCGATGAGCAGTTCTTC
many	TRBV9	TRBD2	TRBJ2-6	CASRGLAGGGANVLTF	TGTGCCAGCAGGGGACTAGCGGGAGGTGGGGCCAACGTCCTGACTTTC
medium-sized	TRBV9	.	TRBJ1-1	CASSVDRTFTDTEAFF	TGTGCCAGCAGCGTAGACCGGACATTTACGGACACTGAAGCTTTCTTT
few	TRBV9	TRBD1	TRBJ1-3	CASSVAGTGGSGNTIYF	TGTGCCAGCAGCGTAGCGGGGACAGGGGGCTCTGGAAACACCATATATTTT
medium-sized	TRBV9	.	TRBJ1-5	CASSSGEGDNQPQHF	TGTGCCAGCAGCTCGGGGGAGGGAGACAATCAGCCCCAGCATTTT
many	TRBV9	.	TRBJ1-2	CASSGYSGGANYGYTF	TGTGCCAGCAGCGGTTATTCAGGCGGGGCTAACTATGGCTACACCTTC
.	TRBV9	TRBD2	TRBJ2-5	CASSVEGLAGLQETQYF	TGTGCCAGCAGCGTAGAGGGTCTAGCGGGCCTCCAAGAGACCCAGTACTTC
many	TRBV9	TRBD1	TRBJ2-5	CASSADRGRGLETQYF	TGTGCCAGCAGCGCGGACAGGGGAAGAGGCCTAGAGACCCAGTACTTC